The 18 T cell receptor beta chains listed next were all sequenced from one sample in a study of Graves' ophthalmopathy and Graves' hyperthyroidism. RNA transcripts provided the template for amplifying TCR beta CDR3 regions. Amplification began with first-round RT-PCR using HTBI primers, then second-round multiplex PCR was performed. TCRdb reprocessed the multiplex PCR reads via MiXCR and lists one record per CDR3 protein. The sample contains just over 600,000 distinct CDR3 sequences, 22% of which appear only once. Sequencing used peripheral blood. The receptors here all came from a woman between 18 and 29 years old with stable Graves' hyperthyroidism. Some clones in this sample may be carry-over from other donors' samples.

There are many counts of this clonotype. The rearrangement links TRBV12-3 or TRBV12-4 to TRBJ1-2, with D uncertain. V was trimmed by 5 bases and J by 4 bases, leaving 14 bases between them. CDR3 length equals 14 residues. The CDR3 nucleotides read TGTGCCAGCAGTGCGCAGGTTAGCGGCTATGGCTACACCTTC. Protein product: CASSAQVSGYGYTF.

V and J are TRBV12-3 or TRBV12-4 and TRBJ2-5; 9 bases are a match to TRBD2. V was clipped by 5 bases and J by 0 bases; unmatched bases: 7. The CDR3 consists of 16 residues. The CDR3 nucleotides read TGTGCCAGCAGTCCCCTAGCGGGGCACGACCAAGAGACCCAGTACTTC. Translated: CASSPLAGHDQETQYF.

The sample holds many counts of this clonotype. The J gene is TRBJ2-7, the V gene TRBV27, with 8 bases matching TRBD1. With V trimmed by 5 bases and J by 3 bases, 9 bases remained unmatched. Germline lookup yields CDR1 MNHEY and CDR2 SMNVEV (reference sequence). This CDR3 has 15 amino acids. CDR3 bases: TGTGCCAGCAGTGCCCGGACAGGGTTGGGCTACGAGCAGTACTTC. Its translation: CASSARTGLGYEQYF.

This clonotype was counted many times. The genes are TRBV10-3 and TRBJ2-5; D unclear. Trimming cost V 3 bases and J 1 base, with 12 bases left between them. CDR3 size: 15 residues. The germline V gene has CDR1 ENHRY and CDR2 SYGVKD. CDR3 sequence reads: CAISESIFSQETQYF. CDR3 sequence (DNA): TGTGCCATCAGTGAAAGTATCTTCTCCCAAGAGACCCAGTACTTC.

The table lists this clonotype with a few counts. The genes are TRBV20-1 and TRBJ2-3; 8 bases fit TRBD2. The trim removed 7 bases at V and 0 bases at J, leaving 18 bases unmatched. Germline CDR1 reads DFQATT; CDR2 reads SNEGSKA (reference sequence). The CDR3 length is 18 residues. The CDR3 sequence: CSGVTSGKIRSSTDTQYF. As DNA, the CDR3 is TGCAGTGGCGTAACTAGCGGTAAGATCAGATCTAGCACAGATACGCAGTATTTT.

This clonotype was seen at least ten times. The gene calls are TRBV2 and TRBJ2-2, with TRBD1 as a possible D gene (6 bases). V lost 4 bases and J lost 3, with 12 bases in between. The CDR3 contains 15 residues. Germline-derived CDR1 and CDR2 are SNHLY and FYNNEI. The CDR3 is CASSGWTEDTGELFF. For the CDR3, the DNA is TGTGCCAGCAGTGGGTGGACAGAGGACACCGGGGAGCTGTTTTTT.

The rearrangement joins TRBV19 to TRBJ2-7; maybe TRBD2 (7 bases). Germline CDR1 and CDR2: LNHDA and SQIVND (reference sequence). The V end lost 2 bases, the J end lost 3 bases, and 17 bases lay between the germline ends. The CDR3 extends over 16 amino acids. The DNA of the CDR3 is TGTGCCAGTAGTATACGCGGGGGCAGAGCCAACTACGAGCAGTACTTC. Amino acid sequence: CASSIRGGRANYEQYF.

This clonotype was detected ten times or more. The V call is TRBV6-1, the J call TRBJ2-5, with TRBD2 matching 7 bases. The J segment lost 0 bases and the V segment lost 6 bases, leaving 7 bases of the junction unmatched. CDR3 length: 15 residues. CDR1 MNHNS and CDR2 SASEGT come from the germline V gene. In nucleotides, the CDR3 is TGTGCCAGCAGCCCACTCGGGGGGTACCAAGAGACCCAGTACTTC. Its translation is CASSPLGGYQETQYF.

Here the CDR3 reads CATSRVPYSSYEQYF. The DNA for the CDR3 is TGTGCCACCAGCAGAGTCCCCTACAGCTCCTACGAGCAGTACTTC. V is TRBV15 and J is TRBJ2-7; D call uncertain. Per the germline V gene, CDR1 is LNHNV and CDR2 is YYDKDF (reference sequence). V was trimmed by 1 base and J by 0 bases, leaving 10 bases between them. The CDR3 runs 15 residues.

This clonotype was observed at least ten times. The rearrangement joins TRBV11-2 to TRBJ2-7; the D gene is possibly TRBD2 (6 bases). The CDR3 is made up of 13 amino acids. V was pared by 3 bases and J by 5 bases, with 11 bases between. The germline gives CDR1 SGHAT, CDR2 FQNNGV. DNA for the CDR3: TGTGCCAGCAGCTTCCCGGCGGGGAACGAGCAGTACTTC. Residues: CASSFPAGNEQYF.

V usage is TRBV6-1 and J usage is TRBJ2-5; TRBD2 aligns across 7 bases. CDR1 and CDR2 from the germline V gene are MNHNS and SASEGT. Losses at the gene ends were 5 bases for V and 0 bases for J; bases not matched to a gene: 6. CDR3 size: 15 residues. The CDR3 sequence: CASSKSGDYQETQYF. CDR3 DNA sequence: TGTGCCAGCAGTAAAAGCGGGGACTACCAAGAGACCCAGTACTTC.

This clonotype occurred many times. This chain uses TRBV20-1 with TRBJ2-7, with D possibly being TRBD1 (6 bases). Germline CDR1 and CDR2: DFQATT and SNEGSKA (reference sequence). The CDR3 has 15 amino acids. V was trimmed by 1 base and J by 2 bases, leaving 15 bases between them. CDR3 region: CSARVNRVGPYEQYF. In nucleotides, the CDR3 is TGCAGTGCTAGAGTAAACAGGGTGGGCCCCTACGAGCAGTACTTC.

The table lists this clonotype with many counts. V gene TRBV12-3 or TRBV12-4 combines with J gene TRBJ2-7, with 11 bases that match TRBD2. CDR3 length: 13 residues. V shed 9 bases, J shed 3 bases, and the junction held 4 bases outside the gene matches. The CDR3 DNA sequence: TGTGCCAGTCTAGCGGGAGGTCACTACGAGCAGTACTTC. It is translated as CASLAGGHYEQYF.

CDR3 protein: CASSQDRGLGEAFF. DNA for the CDR3: TGTGCCAGCAGTCAGGACAGGGGGCTCGGTGAAGCTTTCTTT. The rearrangement uses TRBV6-1 and TRBJ1-1; 11 nucleotides line up with TRBD1. The germline V gene has CDR1 MNHNS and CDR2 SASEGT. The CDR3 is 14 residues long. V shed 5 bases, J shed 7 bases, and the junction held 6 bases outside the gene matches.

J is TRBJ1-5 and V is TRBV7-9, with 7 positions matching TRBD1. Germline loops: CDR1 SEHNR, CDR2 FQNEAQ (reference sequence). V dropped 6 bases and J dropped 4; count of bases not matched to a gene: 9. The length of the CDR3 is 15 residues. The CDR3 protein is CASSPGGRENQPQHF. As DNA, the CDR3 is TGTGCCAGCAGTCCAGGGGGTCGGGAAAATCAGCCCCAGCATTTT.

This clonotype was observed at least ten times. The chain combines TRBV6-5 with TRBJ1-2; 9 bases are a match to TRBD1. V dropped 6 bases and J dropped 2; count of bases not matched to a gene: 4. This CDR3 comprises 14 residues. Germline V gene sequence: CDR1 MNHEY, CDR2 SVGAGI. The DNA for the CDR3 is TGTGCCAGCAGCGGGACAGGGTTCAACTATGGCTACACCTTC. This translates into CASSGTGFNYGYTF.

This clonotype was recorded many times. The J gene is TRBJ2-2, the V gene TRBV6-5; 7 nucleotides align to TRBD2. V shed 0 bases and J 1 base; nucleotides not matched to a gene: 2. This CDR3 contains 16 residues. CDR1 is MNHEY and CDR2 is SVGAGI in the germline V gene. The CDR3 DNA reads TGTGCCAGCAGTTACTCGGCTAGCGGGAACACCGGGGAGCTGTTTTTT. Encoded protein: CASSYSASGNTGELFF.

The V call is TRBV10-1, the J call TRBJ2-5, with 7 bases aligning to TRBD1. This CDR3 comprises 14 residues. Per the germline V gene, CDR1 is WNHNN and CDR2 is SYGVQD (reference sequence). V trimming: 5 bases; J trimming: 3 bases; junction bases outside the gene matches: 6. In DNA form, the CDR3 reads TGCGCCAGCAGTAGTACAGGGGAAAAAGAGACCCAGTACTTC. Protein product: CASSSTGEKETQYF.